The next 27 T cell receptor beta chains were all read from a single sample in a study of OX40 agonist ivuxolimab in advanced cancers. Assay: immunoSEQ multiplex PCR; the TCRdb copy retains only in-frame clones and omits some. The sample has some 76,000 clones; roughly 80% are singletons. The sample consisted of CD4+ or CD8+ T cells sorted from blood, taken in a trial of the OX40 agonist ivuxolimab. These receptors came from an adult with an advanced solid tumor such as melanoma, head and neck, liver or kidney cancer.

This chain connects TRBV28 to TRBJ2-5; 8 positions agree with TRBD1. Trimming at V came to 5 bases and at J to 3 bases, leaving 8 bases not matched to a gene. Germline lookup yields CDR1 MDHEN and CDR2 SYDVKM. This CDR3 has 15 residues. This CDR3 reads CASSTDRGLKETQYF. CDR3 nucleotide sequence: TGTGCCAGCAGTACTGACAGGGGACTTAAAGAGACCCAGTACTTC.

The rearrangement links TRBV30 to TRBJ2-7; 10 nucleotides align to TRBD1. V lost 2 bases and J lost 5; bases outside the gene matches: 12. This CDR3 contains 16 residues. CDR1 and CDR2 from the germline V gene are GTSNPN and SVGIG (reference sequence). The CDR3 sequence: CAWSPRTGTGAHEQYF. In DNA, the CDR3 is TGTGCCTGGAGTCCTCGAACCGGGACAGGGGCCCACGAGCAGTACTTC. The whole variable domain, remainder taken from reference TRBV30 and TRBJ2-7, is SQTIHQWPATLVQPVGSPLSLECTVEGTSNPNLYWYRQAAGRGLQLLFYSVGIGQISSEVPQNLSASRPQDRQFILSSKKLLLSDSGFYLCAWSPRTGTGAHEQYFGPGTRLTVT.

This chain connects TRBV7-2 to TRBJ1-1, with D unclear. CDR3 length: 15 amino acids. V was clipped by 4 bases and J by 1 base, with 13 bases between them. The germline V gene has CDR1 SGHTA and CDR2 FQGNSA. CDR3 in amino acids: CASSSYSHENTEAFF. In nucleotides, the CDR3 is TGTGCCAGCAGCTCCTATTCACACGAGAACACTGAAGCTTTCTTT.

This clone turned up a few times. This chain links TRBV5-1 with TRBJ2-1; 9 nucleotides line up with TRBD1. The V segment lost 4 bases and the J segment 8 bases; nucleotides outside the gene matches: 10. The CDR3 consists of 15 residues. In germline, CDR1 is SGHRS, CDR2 YFSETQ. The CDR3 bases are TGCGCCAGCAGCGGTGCGGGACAGGGTGTATATGAGCAGTTCTTC. Translated, it gives CASSGAGQGVYEQFF.

In DNA, the CDR3 is TGTGCCAGCAGCATGAAGCGGGAGGTCGACAATGAGCAGTTCTTC. The encoded protein is CASSMKREVDNEQFF. The chain employs TRBV21-1 and TRBJ2-1; whether TRBD2, the table's D call, matches the DNA was not checked. TRBV21-1 is a pseudogene locus. This CDR3 region has 15 residues.

This clone was seen once. J is TRBJ1-2 and V is TRBV2; TRBD1 aligns across 9 bases. V lost 6 bases to trimming and J lost 8 bases; unmatched junction nucleotides: 4. The CDR3 contains 12 residues. From germline, CDR1 is SNHLY and CDR2 FYNNEI. In nucleotides, the CDR3 is TGTGCCAGCAGCCGACAGGGGGAGGGCTACACCTTC. This codes for CASSRQGEGYTF.

This chain joins TRBV18 and TRBJ2-3, with 9 bases fitting TRBD1. The CDR3 length is 17 residues. Looked up from germline, CDR1 is KGHSH and CDR2 is LQKENI. J was trimmed by 5 bases and V by 3 bases; bases with no gene match: 12. The CDR3 region is CASSPSISTGGEDTQYF. CDR3 coding DNA: TGTGCCAGCTCACCTTCTATTTCGACAGGGGGTGAAGATACGCAGTATTTT.

DNA of the CDR3: TGCGCCAGCAGCCAAGATCGTAGGGCTTACGAGCAGTACTTC. It encodes CASSQDRRAYEQYF. The rearrangement uses TRBV4-3 and TRBJ2-7; D remains ambiguous. Germline V gene data show CDR1 as LGHNA and CDR2 as YSLEER. V gave up 0 bases and J gave up 4 bases, with 10 bases separating them. CDR3 length: 14 residues.

The CDR3 here is CASSSNGPTRKRTEAFF. Here the CDR3 DNA reads TGTGCCAGCAGTTCTAACGGACCGACCCGAAAAAGAACTGAAGCTTTCTTT. The V and J genes are TRBV11-3 and TRBJ1-1; D ambiguous. This CDR3 is built from 17 residues. Germline CDR1 SGHNT, CDR2 YENEEA. The germline V and J ends were trimmed by 6 bases and 5 bases, with 25 bases remaining between them.

The sample holds one count of this clone. The V gene is TRBV5-6, the J gene TRBJ2-7, with 8 bases lining up with TRBD1. The CDR3 contains 15 residues. The germline V gene has CDR1 SGHDT and CDR2 YYEEEE. The V and J ends lost 0 bases and 2 bases, in that order; junction bases with no gene match: 4. CDR3 residues: CASSLADRETYEQYF. CDR3 DNA: TGTGCCAGCAGCTTGGCGGACAGGGAAACCTACGAGCAGTACTTC.

This clone was counted a single time. The chain combines TRBV6-1 with TRBJ2-2; D is possibly TRBD2 (6 bases). The CDR3 has 14 residues. The V end lost 1 base, the J end lost 6 bases, and 9 bases lay between the germline ends. Germline V lookup: CDR1 MNHNS, CDR2 SASEGT. CDR3 in amino acids: CASSEVLASGELFF. Here the CDR3 DNA reads TGTGCCAGCAGTGAAGTACTAGCCTCCGGGGAGCTGTTTTTT.

The rearrangement links TRBV5-1 to TRBJ2-7, with a possible D match to TRBD2 (6 bases). This CDR3 is built from 12 residues. V lost 4 bases and J 6 bases, leaving 11 bases between the germline ends. CDR1 and CDR2 from the germline V gene are SGHRS and YFSETQ. The CDR3 region has the DNA TGCGCCAGCAGCGAGACGGAGGGCGAGCAGTACTTC. This gives the protein CASSETEGEQYF. The whole variable domain, remainder taken from reference TRBV5-1 and TRBJ2-7, is KAGVTQTPRYLIKTRGQQVTLSCSPISGHRSVSWYQQTPGQGLQFLFEYFSETQRNKGNFPGRFSGRQFSNSRSEMNVSTLELGDSALYLCASSETEGEQYFGPGTRLTVT.

The chain recombines TRBV30 with TRBJ2-7; 7 positions agree with TRBD2. V dropped 7 bases and J dropped 1; count of bases not matched to a gene: 13. This CDR3 is built from 15 residues. CDR1 and CDR2 (germline): GTSNPN, SVGIG (reference sequence). The CDR3 nucleotides are TGTGCCTCCTCCCGCCGCCTAGCGGTTTCCTACGAGCAGTACTTC. Encoded protein: CASSRRLAVSYEQYF.

This clone appeared a single time. The chain has TRBV30 and TRBJ2-7, with D perhaps TRBD1 (5 bases). Deletions cut 0 bases from V and 4 bases from J, with 10 bases between. Germline CDR1 GTSNPN, CDR2 SVGIG (reference sequence). The length of the CDR3 is 13 residues. This CDR3 reads CAWSVGQGYEQYF. CDR3 coding DNA: TGTGCCTGGAGTGTCGGACAAGGATACGAGCAGTACTTC.

J is TRBJ2-6 and V is TRBV7-3; perhaps TRBD2 as D (6 bases). The CDR3 contains 17 residues. Trimming stripped 1 base from V and 2 bases from J, with 12 bases between. Germline CDR1 and CDR2: SGHTA and FQGTGA. The CDR3 nucleotides read TGTGCCAGCAGCTTAAATCAGGGAGGAACTGGGGCCAACGTCCTGACTTTC. It is translated as CASSLNQGGTGANVLTF.

The J gene is TRBJ1-2, the V gene TRBV5-1; 7 bases align to TRBD1. CDR1 is SGHRS and CDR2 is YFSETQ in the germline V gene. Trimming removed 4 bases from V and 3 bases from J; junction bases left unmatched: 3. CDR3 length: 13 residues. The CDR3 DNA is TGCGCCAGCAGCACCGGGACAGACTATGGCTACACCTTC. It yields the protein CASSTGTDYGYTF.

Points on this clone: Other DNA sequences in the sample encode the same CDR3. This sequence joins TRBV30 and TRBJ1-2; TRBD1 is a possible D gene (6 bases). V dropped 2 bases and J dropped 5 bases, with 12 bases sitting between them. Germline V gene data show CDR1 as GTSNPN and CDR2 as SVGIG (reference sequence). The CDR3 length is 13 residues. The CDR3: CAWSPGEGYGYTF. The CDR3 region has the DNA TGTGCCTGGAGTCCAGGGGAAGGGTATGGCTACACCTTC. Complete variable domain (other parts from reference TRBV30 and TRBJ1-2): SQTIHQWPATLVQPVGSPLSLECTVEGTSNPNLYWYRQAAGRGLQLLFYSVGIGQISSEVPQNLSASRPQDRQFILSSKKLLLSDSGFYLCAWSPGEGYGYTFGSGTRLTVV.

The sample holds a few counts of this clone. The chain couples TRBV5-3 to TRBJ1-6; 9 bases fit TRBD1. TRBV5-3 qualifies as an ORF whose function is uncertain. With V trimmed by 2 bases and J by 10 bases, 4 bases remained unmatched. The CDR3 covers 14 residues. The CDR3 is CARSFSGQGSPLHF. The CDR3 DNA reads as TGTGCCAGAAGCTTTTCGGGACAGGGCTCACCCCTCCACTTT.

This sequence joins TRBV30 and TRBJ1-5; the D gene is possibly TRBD1 (5 bases). This CDR3 spans 15 amino acids. The V and J ends lost 4 bases and 1 base respectively, with 14 bases between them. Germline CDR1 reads GTSNPN; CDR2 reads SVGIG (reference sequence). The CDR3 is CAWKREGLSNQPQHF. The CDR3 DNA reads TGTGCCTGGAAACGGGAGGGGCTGAGCAATCAGCCCCAGCATTTT.

The rearrangement links TRBV7-2 to TRBJ2-3, with unresolved D. CDR3 length equals 13 residues. Germline assignment: CDR1 SGHTA and CDR2 FQGNSA. The V end was cut by 1 base, the J end by 4 bases, with 6 bases between. The DNA for the CDR3 is TGTGCCAGCAGCTTAGTGGGCCCAGATACGCAGTATTTT. Its translation is CASSLVGPDTQYF.

The chain employs TRBV15 and TRBJ1-2; no definite D call. Trimming took off 0 bases at V and 8 bases at J, with 13 bases between the two ends. Germline assignment: CDR1 LNHNV and CDR2 YYDKDF (reference sequence). The CDR3 sequence is 14 residues long. The CDR3 protein is CATSRESGLEGYTF. The CDR3 nucleotides read TGTGCCACCAGCAGAGAGTCCGGGTTGGAGGGCTACACCTTC.

This rearrangement joins TRBV6-4 to TRBJ2-2; D gene unclear. Between the trimmed V and J ends, which lost 6 bases and 0 bases, there was a span of 8 bases. Germline CDR1 reads MRHNA; CDR2 reads SNTAGT. The CDR3 runs to 14 residues. CDR3 in DNA: TGTGCCAGCAGGACGACATCGAACACCGGGGAGCTGTTTTTT. Amino acids: CASRTTSNTGELFF.

The V and J genes are TRBV30 and TRBJ2-6; D gene uncertain. Germline V gives CDR1 GTSNPN, CDR2 SVGIG (reference sequence). The CDR3 loop spans 16 amino acids. V was clipped by 0 bases and J by 0 bases, with 9 bases between them. The CDR3 protein is CAWSVPLPSGANVLTF. The DNA for the CDR3 is TGTGCCTGGAGTGTACCCCTTCCCTCTGGGGCCAACGTCCTGACTTTC.

This clone was counted once. The chain carries TRBV18 and TRBJ1-2, with TRBD1 identical over 7 bases. The CDR3 length is 14 residues. The J segment lost 5 bases and the V segment lost 2 bases, leaving 5 bases of the junction unmatched. Germline V lookup: CDR1 KGHSH, CDR2 LQKENI. As DNA, the CDR3 is TGTGCCAGCTCACCAGGGACAGCTCTATATGGCTACACCTTC. The encoded protein is CASSPGTALYGYTF.

The rearrangement joins TRBV6-1 to TRBJ1-2; D not resolved. This CDR3 has 11 amino acids. Trimming removed 5 bases at V and 5 bases at J, with 6 bases between. Germline CDR1 MNHNS, CDR2 SASEGT. The CDR3 bases are TGTGCCAGCAGTCGGTCTTATGGCTACACCTTC. Amino acid sequence: CASSRSYGYTF.

The gene calls are TRBV7-2 and TRBJ1-5, with D hard to call. The V and J ends lost 7 bases and 3 bases respectively, with 10 bases between them. The CDR3 runs to 13 residues. Germline-derived CDR1 and CDR2 are SGHTA and FQGNSA. DNA of the CDR3: TGTGCCAGCACAGAGGGAACCAATCAGCCCCAGCATTTT. Protein: CASTEGTNQPQHF. Full variable domain (outside the CDR3, taken from reference TRBV7-2 and TRBJ1-5): GAGVSQSPSNKVTEKGKDVELRCDPISGHTALYWYRQSLGQGLEFLIYFQGNSAPDKSGLPSDRFSAERTGGSVSTLTIQRTQQEDSAVYLCASTEGTNQPQHFGDGTRLSIL.

The chain is built from TRBV5-1 and TRBJ1-6; 10 bases map to TRBD1. From germline, CDR1 is SGHRS and CDR2 YFSETQ. The V segment lost 4 bases and the J segment 7 bases; nucleotides outside the gene matches: 5. This CDR3 comprises 15 residues. This chain's CDR3 is CASSRGQGDNSPLHF. CDR3 sequence (DNA): TGCGCCAGCAGCAGAGGACAGGGGGACAATTCACCCCTCCACTTT.